Following are 12 T cell receptor beta chains from one sample sequenced in a study of siplizumab effects on memory and regulatory T cells. The repertoire was sequenced with immunoSEQ multiplex PCR; TCRdb's copy has only in-frame clones and lacks some. The sample lists approximately 50,000 clones; over 90% were seen once. Input material: CD8+ T cells sorted from blood. These receptors all come from a human donor in good health.

This clone was recorded only once. The chain combines TRBV29-1 with TRBJ2-7; possibly TRBD2 for D (5 bases). CDR3 length: 13 amino acids. With 3 bases removed from V and 4 bases from J, the gap between germline ends came to 13 bases. CDR1 SQVTM and CDR2 ANQGSEA come from the germline V gene. The DNA of the CDR3 is TGCAGCGTTGAGCGGGTCGGCAAGTACGAGCAGTACTTC. It translates to CSVERVGKYEQYF.

The V call is TRBV11-2, the J call TRBJ2-5; the D gene could be TRBD1 or TRBD2 (5 bases each). The CDR3 has 15 residues. Germline loops: CDR1 SGHAT, CDR2 FQNNGV. The V end was cut by 1 base, the J end by 5 bases, with 14 bases between. Here the CDR3 reads CASSLGARERETQYF. CDR3 sequence (DNA): TGTGCCAGCAGCTTAGGGGCCAGGGAGCGGGAGACCCAGTACTTC.

V and J are TRBV9 and TRBJ1-2, with 7 positions matching TRBD1. This CDR3 has 15 residues. V shed 1 base, J shed 4 bases, and the junction held 7 bases outside the gene matches. Germline CDR1 and CDR2: SGDLS and YYNGEE. Written as DNA, the CDR3 is TGTGCCAGCAGCGTACTCGACAGGGCTGGCTATGGCTACACCTTC. This translates into CASSVLDRAGYGYTF.

CDR3: CASKEQGPYEQYF. CDR3 in DNA: TGTGCCAGCAAGGAACAGGGGCCCTACGAGCAGTACTTC. The chain carries TRBV28 and TRBJ2-7; 7 bases align to TRBD1. Trimming at V came to 7 bases and at J to 2 bases, leaving 5 bases not matched to a gene. CDR1 and CDR2 (germline): MDHEN, SYDVKM. The CDR3 extends over 13 amino acids.

This chain connects TRBV2 to TRBJ1-1; unclear D gene. The ends were cut back, 11 bases at V and 1 base at J, with 11 bases in the middle. This CDR3 comprises 12 residues. The germline CDR1 and CDR2 sequences are SNHLY and FYNNEI. CDR3 protein: CAAEARNTEAFF. The CDR3 DNA follows: TGTGCCGCGGAAGCTAGGAACACTGAAGCTTTCTTT.

The chain links TRBV4-1 to TRBJ2-7; no firm D call. This CDR3 has 14 residues. V shed 5 bases and J shed 4 bases, with 15 bases lying between them. Looked up from germline, CDR1 is MGHRA and CDR2 is YSYEKL. The CDR3 here is CASSYTTMGYEQYF. DNA of the CDR3: TGCGCCAGCAGCTACACCACGATGGGTTACGAGCAGTACTTC.

The rearrangement joins TRBV5-6 to TRBJ1-2; D is uncertain. The V end lost 2 bases, the J end lost 4 bases, and 12 bases lay between the germline ends. The CDR3 runs 14 residues. Germline-derived CDR1 and CDR2 are SGHDT and YYEEEE. The CDR3 DNA is TGTGCCAGCAGCTTCCCCGACATACGCTATGGCTACACCTTC. Residues: CASSFPDIRYGYTF.

The chain recombines TRBV6-5 with TRBJ2-7; D is undetermined. CDR1 and CDR2 from the germline V gene are MNHEY and SVGAGI. The CDR3 is made up of 13 amino acids. The ends were cut back, 5 bases at V and 0 bases at J, with 8 bases in the middle. CDR3 in amino acids: CASSGSYSYEQYF. CDR3 bases: TGTGCCAGCAGTGGGTCCTACTCCTACGAGCAGTACTTC.

This chain uses TRBV27 with TRBJ2-1, with a tentative D call TRBD2 (6 bases). CDR3 size: 15 residues. The germline V gene has CDR1 MNHEY and CDR2 SMNVEV (reference sequence). V lost 3 bases and J 3 bases, leaving 12 bases between the germline ends. The CDR3 DNA reads as TGTGCCAGCAGTTTTGGGTCTAGCGTCTACAATGAGCAGTTCTTC. Encoded protein: CASSFGSSVYNEQFF.

This chain links TRBV7-2 with TRBJ2-3; tentatively, D is TRBD1 or TRBD2 (6 bases each). This CDR3 comprises 13 residues. V shed 5 bases and J shed 3 bases, with 9 bases lying between them. Germline V gene sequence: CDR1 SGHTA, CDR2 FQGNSA. CDR3 residues: CASSQGGTDTQYF. CDR3 coding DNA: TGTGCCAGCAGCCAAGGGGGGACAGATACGCAGTATTTT. The whole variable domain, filled in from reference TRBV7-2 and TRBJ2-3, reads GAGVSQSPSNKVTEKGKDVELRCDPISGHTALYWYRQSLGQGLEFLIYFQGNSAPDKSGLPSDRFSAERTGGSVSTLTIQRTQQEDSAVYLCASSQGGTDTQYFGPGTRLTVL.

The chain couples TRBV4-1 to TRBJ2-7, with no clear D. The germline CDR1 and CDR2 sequences are MGHRA and YSYEKL. The CDR3 length is 16 residues. The V gene lost 0 bases and the J gene lost 3 bases, with 15 bases spanning the gap. The CDR3: CASSQEMSGRNYEQYF. The CDR3 DNA is TGCGCCAGCAGCCAAGAGATGTCAGGAAGGAACTACGAGCAGTACTTC.

V is TRBV2 and J is TRBJ2-5, with 7 bases lining up with TRBD2. With 3 bases clipped from V and 7 bases from J, the junction kept 23 bases outside the gene matches. The germline V gene encodes CDR1 SNHLY and CDR2 FYNNEI. This CDR3 contains 19 residues. The CDR3 protein is CASSEGLIPASGGEGTQYF. The CDR3 DNA follows: TGTGCCAGCAGTGAGGGTTTGATTCCGGCTAGCGGAGGGGAGGGGACCCAGTACTTC.